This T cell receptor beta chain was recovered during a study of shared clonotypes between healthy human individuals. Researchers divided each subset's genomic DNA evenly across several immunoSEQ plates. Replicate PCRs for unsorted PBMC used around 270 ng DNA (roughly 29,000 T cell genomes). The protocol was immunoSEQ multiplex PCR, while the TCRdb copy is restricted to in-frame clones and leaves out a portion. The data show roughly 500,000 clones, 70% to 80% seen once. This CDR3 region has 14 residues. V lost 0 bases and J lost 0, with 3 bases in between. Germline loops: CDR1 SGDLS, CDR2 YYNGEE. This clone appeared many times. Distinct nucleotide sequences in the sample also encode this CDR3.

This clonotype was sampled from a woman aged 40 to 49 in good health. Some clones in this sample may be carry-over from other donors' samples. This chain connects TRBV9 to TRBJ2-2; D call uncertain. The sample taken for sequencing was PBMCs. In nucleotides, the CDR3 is TGTGCCAGCAGCGTAGGACCGAACACCGGGGAGCTGTTTTTT. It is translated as CASSVGPNTGELFF.